The clone carrying this TCR beta chain was seen many times. As yet, its antigen is unknown. This sample was taken from a study of breast tumors, draining lymph nodes, adjacent tissues. Study observations and caveats: The lymph node origin of tumor T cells was framed as consistent with a hypothesis, not demonstrated. Tumors had less TCR diversity than lymph nodes, more than nontumor tissue. Findings are consistent with lymph node origin and intratumoral expansion of most tumor T cells. Compared with basal-like, luminal-like tumors shared significantly more repertoire with nontumor tissue.

TCRdb reprocessed the multiplex PCR reads with MiXCR, giving one entry per CDR3 protein. The repertoire includes 150,000 to 250,000 distinct CDR3 sequences, approximately 31% of them detected once, and roughly 4.3% sits in the top ten. Samples came from axillary lymph nodes draining the breast cancer. The ends were cut back, 3 bases at V and 2 bases at J, with 5 bases in the middle. This CDR3 has 12 amino acids. Sequencing input: axillary lymph node tissue. This chain links TRBV12-3 or TRBV12-4 with TRBJ2-7, with no clear D. The clonotype originates from a female donor with breast cancer. Some clones in this sample may be carry-over from other donors' samples. The CDR3 DNA reads TGTGCCAGCAGTTTCAGAACCTACGAGCAGTACTTC. It codes for CASSFRTYEQYF.